Listed below are T cell receptor beta chains from one sample, sequenced in a study of T cells after yellow fever vaccination. In TCRdb, the 5' RACE reads were re-called with MiXCR into one record per CDR3 protein. Among 65,000 to 70,000 distinct CDR3 sequences listed, under 6.5% were seen once. Sample: CD4+ T cells sorted from PBMCs, taken more than 13 days after the first yellow fever vaccination. The receptors stem from a man younger than 30 who received the YFV17D yellow fever vaccine. Both conserved end residues are part of each CDR3. Fields, in order: V gene, clone size, J gene, D gene, CDR3 DNA, CDR3 protein. D genes are given only for firm matches. Some rows have no size entry. The others give once, few or many, or a class for an expanded clone.

TRBV18	few	TRBJ1-5	-	TGTGCCAGCTCCCCGGGGGGGGATCAGCCCCAGCATTTT	CASSPGGDQPQHF
TRBV25-1	many	TRBJ2-1	-	TGTGCCAGACACCGACAGTCAACGTCCTACAATGAGCAGTTCTTC	CARHRQSTSYNEQFF
TRBV4-3	many	TRBJ2-3	TRBD2	TGCGCCAGCAGCCAAGATACCAGCGGGGGGGCCATGGATACGCAGTATTTT	CASSQDTSGGAMDTQYF
TRBV3-1	many	TRBJ2-7	TRBD2	TGTGCCAGCAGCCAAGATTCCTCGGGACTATCCTACGAGCAGTACTTC	CASSQDSSGLSYEQYF
TRBV11-1	many	TRBJ2-1	-	TGTGCCAGCAGCTTAGGACGACTTGGGTCAGGGGGGAACAATGAGCAGTTCTTC	CASSLGRLGSGGNNEQFF
TRBV5-1	many	TRBJ1-6	-	TGCGCCAGCAAACCGGACAGAAATTCACCCCTCCACTTT	CASKPDRNSPLHF
TRBV5-1	many	TRBJ1-1	TRBD1	TGCGCCAGCAGCTTGCAGGGGGCCGAGACTGAAGCTTTCTTT	CASSLQGAETEAFF
TRBV12-3/TRBV12-4	many	TRBJ2-2	-	TGTGCCAGCAGTTCCGCGAACACCGGGGAGCTGTTTTTT	CASSSANTGELFF
TRBV2	many	TRBJ2-1	-	TGTGCCAGCAGTGAAGGGGCGGGATACAATGAGCAGTTCTTC	CASSEGAGYNEQFF
TRBV7-2	many	TRBJ2-7	TRBD2	TGTGCCAGCAGCTTAGAGGGCGGGGGGGCTGGTTACGAGCAGTACTTC	CASSLEGGGAGYEQYF
TRBV19	many	TRBJ2-5	TRBD1	TGTGCCAGTAGTATTGGACAGGGGGCTCAAGAGACCCAGTACTTC	CASSIGQGAQETQYF
TRBV9	many	TRBJ2-3	TRBD1	TGTGCCAGCAGCGTGGGGACAGGGGGACCAGATACGCAGTATTTT	CASSVGTGGPDTQYF
TRBV30	many	TRBJ2-1	TRBD1	TGTGCCCAGGACAGGGGGGTCCTCTACAATGAGCAGTTCTTC	CAQDRGVLYNEQFF
TRBV5-4	-	TRBJ2-3	-	TGTGCCAGCAGCCACAAAACACAGACCACAGATACGCAGTATTTT	CASSHKTQTTDTQYF
TRBV19	many	TRBJ2-3	-	TGTGCCAGTAGCCGACAGGCTTCCAGAACAGATACGCAGTATTTT	CASSRQASRTDTQYF
TRBV5-1	many	TRBJ1-2	-	TGCGCCAGCAGCTACGAGGACCCCCGTGGCTACACCTTC	CASSYEDPRGYTF
TRBV5-1	many	TRBJ2-3	-	TGCGCCAGCAGCCCCTTCCCCCACAATCAGCGCGGGGGCGGCACAGATACGCAGTATTTT	CASSPFPHNQRGGGTDTQYF
TRBV30	many	TRBJ2-3	TRBD2	TGTGCCTGGAGCGTGCCGGGGCGGGGGGGCACAGATACGCAGTATTTT	CAWSVPGRGGTDTQYF
TRBV7-6	many	TRBJ2-7	TRBD1	TGTGCCAGCAGCTCGGGGACAGTCTACGAGCAGTACTTC	CASSSGTVYEQYF
TRBV9	many	TRBJ2-1	TRBD1	TGTGCCAGCAGCGTGGGACAGGGGGCGAATGAGCAGTTCTTC	CASSVGQGANEQFF
TRBV12-3/TRBV12-4	many	TRBJ1-1	TRBD1	TGTGCCAGCAGTTTTGTCACAGGGGGCAGGACTGAAGCTTTCTTT	CASSFVTGGRTEAFF
TRBV20-1	many	TRBJ2-6	-	TGCAGTGCTTCTGTTTACTCTGGGGCCAACGTCCTGACTTTC	CSASVYSGANVLTF
TRBV20-1	many	TRBJ2-3	TRBD2	TGCAGTGCTAGAGATGCGGGGGGGCCAGATACGCAGTATTTT	CSARDAGGPDTQYF
TRBV5-6	many	TRBJ1-1	-	TGTGCCAGCAGCTACGAACCGACATCGAACACTGAAGCTTTCTTT	CASSYEPTSNTEAFF
TRBV28	many	TRBJ1-6	-	TGTGCCAGCAGTCCATCGCTTGGACAAAGTTCACCCCTCCACTTT	CASSPSLGQSSPLHF
TRBV4-3	-	TRBJ2-3	TRBD2	TGCGCCAGCAGCCAGGGTACTAGCGGGGGTTCAGATACGCAGTATTTT	CASSQGTSGGSDTQYF
TRBV18	many	TRBJ2-1	TRBD1	TGTGCCAGCTCACCTGGGACAGGGGTCAATGAGCAGTTCTTC	CASSPGTGVNEQFF
TRBV7-8	many	TRBJ2-1	TRBD1	TGTGCCAGCAGCGACAGGGTTTCTCGCGAGCAGTTCTTC	CASSDRVSREQFF
TRBV11-1	-	TRBJ1-1	-	TGTGCCAGCAGCGGTCAGGCGAGCACTGAAGCTTTCTTT	CASSGQASTEAFF
TRBV30	-	TRBJ1-5	-	TGTGCCTGGAGTGTTGGCGCGGGGAATCAGCCCCAGCATTTT	CAWSVGAGNQPQHF
TRBV7-2	few	TRBJ2-7	TRBD2	TGTGCCAGCAAGGGTAGCGGGGGCGGGCGTTCCTACGAGCAGTACTTC	CASKGSGGGRSYEQYF
TRBV5-1	many	TRBJ2-3	-	TGCGCCAGCAGCTTGGCGGGTAGCACAGATACGCAGTATTTT	CASSLAGSTDTQYF
TRBV10-1	many	TRBJ2-5	-	TGCGCCAGCAGTGAGGGGCAGCGACTCCAAGAGACCCAGTACTTC	CASSEGQRLQETQYF
TRBV12-3/TRBV12-4	few	TRBJ1-5	-	TGTGCCAGCAGTTTAAGTAGCAATCAGCCCCAGCATTTT	CASSLSSNQPQHF
TRBV5-4	many	TRBJ2-1	TRBD2	TGTGCCAGCAGCTTGGCCCGGGGCCAGCGGGGGACCCCCTACAATGAGCAGTTCTTC	CASSLARGQRGTPYNEQFF
TRBV20-1	many	TRBJ2-1	TRBD2	TGCAGTGCTAGGTCTTCTAGCGGTTACAATGAGCAGTTCTTC	CSARSSSGYNEQFF
TRBV6-2/TRBV6-3	many	TRBJ2-7	-	TGTGCCAGCAGTTACTCTGATAGGCGTTACGAGCAGTACTTC	CASSYSDRRYEQYF
TRBV6-5	many	TRBJ1-6	-	TGTGCCAGCAGCCCACGACTCGGCGCCGGCTATAATTCACCCCTCCACTTT	CASSPRLGAGYNSPLHF
TRBV4-3	many	TRBJ2-5	-	TGCGCCAGCAGCCTTTGGACACAAGGTACCCAGTACTTC	CASSLWTQGTQYF
TRBV3-1	few	TRBJ2-2	-	TGTGCCTCCTGCCAAGATGGAGGGCCAGGCGACAACACCGGGGAGCTGTTTTTT	CASCQDGGPGDNTGELFF
TRBV5-1	many	TRBJ1-2	-	TGCGCCAGCAGCTTAGGCGATGTGGGGCTTAACTATGGCTACACCTTC	CASSLGDVGLNYGYTF
TRBV5-1	many	TRBJ1-1	-	TGCGCCAGCAGCTTGTATGCGTCGGGACTGAACACTGAAGCTTTCTTT	CASSLYASGLNTEAFF
TRBV5-1	few	TRBJ2-5	-	TGCGCCAGCAGCGCGTCGGGGGGCCTCCGAGGGGAGACCCAGTACTTC	CASSASGGLRGETQYF
TRBV6-5	many	TRBJ1-1	-	TGTGCCAGCAGTCACCCGGGAATCCGGGGCACTGAAGCTTTCTTT	CASSHPGIRGTEAFF
TRBV7-9	many	TRBJ2-5	-	TGTGCCAGCAGCTTAGTACGGGAGACCCAGTACTTC	CASSLVRETQYF